The next 27 T cell receptor beta chains were all read from a single sample in a study of T cell repertoires in cytomegalovirus infection (dated by TCRdb to about 2019). Sequencer: Illumina HiSeq 1500. The public sequencing data were trimmed at Q25 with fastp and processed into clonotypes with MiXCR by TCRdb, which kept only in-frame beta chains. Rows are unified per CDR3 protein, each entry keeping the most common DNA and genes. This sample has almost 550,000 distinct CDR3 sequences in its table, and more than 15% of those were observed once. The ten largest clones take up approximately 24% of the sample. Sequenced: CD8+ T cells from PBMCs. The source of these receptors is a human donor in good health (CMV status not recorded). Some clones in this sample may be carry-over from other donors' samples.

V gene TRBV10-3 combines with J gene TRBJ2-7; D might be TRBD2 (5 bases). V was clipped by 4 bases and J by 0 bases, with 10 bases between them. Looked up from germline, CDR1 is ENHRY and CDR2 is SYGVKD. This CDR3 contains 14 residues. The CDR3 region is CAISARTPSYEQYF. In DNA form, the CDR3 reads TGTGCCATCAGTGCCAGGACTCCCTCCTACGAGCAGTACTTC.

This clonotype has at least ten counts. The chain links TRBV2 to TRBJ2-5; the match to TRBD2 covers 7 bases. CDR3 size: 16 residues. Trimming took 4 bases from V and 0 from J; bases not matched to a gene: 8. Looked up from germline, CDR1 is SNHLY and CDR2 is FYNNEI. The CDR3 DNA reads as TGTGCCAGCAGTGTTTTCGGGACTACAGACCAAGAGACCCAGTACTTC. Its translation: CASSVFGTTDQETQYF.

This clonotype showed up many times. The chain uses TRBV7-3 and TRBJ1-2; 10 positions match TRBD1. Germline V gene data show CDR1 as SGHTA and CDR2 as FQGTGA. This CDR3 comprises 16 residues. Trimming cost V 3 bases and J 7 bases; bases outside gene matches: 11. DNA for the CDR3: TGTGCCAGCAGCTTCTCCGGGACAGGGGAACGAAGTGGCTACACCTTC. This codes for CASSFSGTGERSGYTF.

This clonotype was detected only a few times. The chain uses TRBV4-1 and TRBJ2-7; D may be TRBD2 (6 bases). CDR3 length equals 14 residues. V lost 0 bases and J lost 5, with 11 bases in between. Germline CDR1 MGHRA, CDR2 YSYEKL. CDR3 coding DNA: TGCGCCAGCAGCCAAGAAATCGGGAGCAACGAGCAGTACTTC. Its translation: CASSQEIGSNEQYF.

This clonotype was counted many times. In nucleotides, the CDR3 is TGTGCCAGCAGCTCGGGACCGCCACAAAACATTCAGTACTTC. This sequence encodes CASSSGPPQNIQYF. This chain uses TRBV7-3 with TRBJ2-4; D may match TRBD1 or TRBD2 (5 bases each). The CDR3 sequence is 14 residues long. Germline values: CDR1 SGHTA, CDR2 FQGTGA. V shed 4 bases and J shed 5 bases, with 12 bases lying between them.

The genes are TRBV12-3 or TRBV12-4 and TRBJ1-5, with a weak D call TRBD1 (6 bases). This CDR3 spans 13 amino acids. Trimming pared 5 bases from V and 6 bases from J, leaving 11 bases between. This chain's CDR3 is CASSHTGTQPQHF. CDR3 nucleotide sequence: TGTGCCAGCAGTCATACAGGGACTCAGCCCCAGCATTTT.

The rearrangement links TRBV20-1 to TRBJ1-1; no clear D gene. The CDR3 has 14 amino acids. Looked up from germline, CDR1 is DFQATT and CDR2 is SNEGSKA (reference sequence). V lost 3 bases and J 3 bases, leaving 14 bases between the germline ends. CDR3 residues: CSASRVGRDTEAFF. CDR3 in DNA: TGCAGTGCTAGTAGGGTAGGGCGCGACACTGAAGCTTTCTTT.

CDR3 DNA: TGTGCCAGCTTCGGCGACGGGAACTATGGCTACACCTTC. Its protein is CASFGDGNYGYTF. The chain is built from TRBV18 and TRBJ1-2; D gene uncertain. V was cut by 7 bases and J by 2 bases, with 11 bases left in between. The CDR3 runs 13 residues. Germline CDR1 and CDR2: KGHSH and LQKENI.

Only a few counts were recorded for this clonotype. V gene TRBV6-6 combines with J gene TRBJ2-7, with TRBD1 identical over 9 bases. This CDR3 has 16 residues. Per germline, CDR1 MNHNY and CDR2 SVGAGI (reference sequence). The V and J ends lost 4 bases and 0 bases, in that order; junction bases with no gene match: 7. CDR3 sequence (DNA): TGTGCCAGCAGTTCCCCTGGGACAGGGAGCTCCTACGAGCAGTACTTC. Its translation: CASSSPGTGSSYEQYF.

Worth noting for this clonotype: Just one base apart from a much larger clone, this may be a read error. The chain uses TRBV4-1 and TRBJ1-6, with D possibly TRBD1 on 5 matching bases. The CDR3 spans 16 residues. The germline gives CDR1 MGHRA, CDR2 YSYEKL. V was trimmed by 3 bases and J by 2 bases, leaving 11 bases between them. The CDR3 protein is CASSQDTTPYNSPLHF. The DNA for the CDR3 is TGCGCCAGCAGCCAGGACACAACGCCCTATAATTCACCCCTCCACTTT.

This clonotype was observed many times. The rearrangement links TRBV11-3 to TRBJ2-7; D is perhaps TRBD1 or TRBD2 (6 bases each). The V gene's germline CDR1 is SGHNT and CDR2 YENEEA. The CDR3 extends over 16 amino acids. V was pared by 5 bases and J by 5 bases, with 22 bases between. The CDR3 coding sequence is TGTGCCAGCAGCCCCAAGGGGGGTGGCAGGAGCAACGAGCAGTACTTC. It codes for CASSPKGGGRSNEQYF. Together with reference TRBV11-3 and TRBJ2-7, the CDR3 gives the full variable domain: EAGVVQSPRYKIIEKKQPVAFWCNPISGHNTLYWYLQNLGQGPELLIRYENEEAVDDSQLPKDRFSAERLKGVDSTLKIQPAELGDSAVYLCASSPKGGGRSNEQYFGPGTRLTVT.

The J gene is TRBJ1-2, the V gene TRBV2; D is unresolved. Germline CDR1 and CDR2: SNHLY and FYNNEI. V was trimmed by 7 bases and J by 4 bases, leaving 10 bases between them. The CDR3 runs 12 residues. The DNA of the CDR3 is TGTGCCAGCAACCCAGGCGCCTATGGCTACACCTTC. This sequence encodes CASNPGAYGYTF. Combining the CDR3 with reference TRBV2 and TRBJ1-2 gives the whole variable domain EPEVTQTPSHQVTQMGQEVILRCVPISNHLYFYWYRQILGQKVEFLVSFYNNEISEKSEIFDDQFSVERPDGSNFTLKIRSTKLEDSAMYFCASNPGAYGYTFGSGTRLTVV.

This rearrangement joins TRBV6-5 to TRBJ1-1; 9 bases align to TRBD1. CDR1 is MNHEY and CDR2 is SVGAGI in the germline V gene. There are 14 residues in the CDR3. V trimming: 10 bases; J trimming: 5 bases; junction bases outside the gene matches: 11. CDR3 amino acids: CATRRDRVRTEAFF. The CDR3 DNA follows: TGTGCCACCCGCCGGGACAGGGTAAGGACTGAAGCTTTCTTT.

This chain uses TRBV10-3 with TRBJ2-3, with 7 nucleotides matching TRBD1. The CDR3 totals 14 residues. J gave up 4 bases and V 7 bases, and 8 bases lay outside the gene matches. The germline CDR1 and CDR2 sequences are ENHRY and SYGVKD. The CDR3 coding sequence is TGTGCCATCACGCGACAGGGCCCCCCAGATACGCAGTATTTT. Translation gives CAITRQGPPDTQYF.

This clonotype was seen repeatedly, ten times or more. This chain connects TRBV7-9 to TRBJ2-7, with 8 bases matching TRBD1. This CDR3 has 14 residues. The junction had 9 bases not matched to a gene; V was cut back by 4 bases and J by 7 bases. Germline CDR1 and CDR2: SEHNR and FQNEAQ (reference sequence). The CDR3: CASSSGQGAKEQYF. CDR3 coding DNA: TGTGCCAGCAGCTCGGGGCAGGGGGCTAAAGAGCAGTACTTC.

This chain joins TRBV2 and TRBJ1-2; D is undetermined. Germline V lookup: CDR1 SNHLY, CDR2 FYNNEI. V was clipped by 2 bases and J by 4 bases, with 8 bases between them. This CDR3 is 13 amino acids long. CDR3 protein: CASSESQFYGYTF. Written as DNA, the CDR3 is TGTGCCAGCAGTGAAAGCCAGTTCTATGGCTACACCTTC. The full variable domain, completed using reference TRBV2 and TRBJ1-2, is EPEVTQTPSHQVTQMGQEVILRCVPISNHLYFYWYRQILGQKVEFLVSFYNNEISEKSEIFDDQFSVERPDGSNFTLKIRSTKLEDSAMYFCASSESQFYGYTFGSGTRLTVV.

At least ten counts were recorded for this clonotype. The chain couples TRBV12-3 or TRBV12-4 to TRBJ1-1; D is undetermined. Trimming removed 5 bases at V and 1 base at J, with 14 bases between. This CDR3 is built from 15 residues. The CDR3 protein is CASSTDGLKNTEAFF. The CDR3, as DNA: TGTGCCAGCAGTACCGACGGACTCAAGAACACTGAAGCTTTCTTT.

The chain combines TRBV29-1 with TRBJ1-3, with D possibly being TRBD1 (6 bases). CDR1 SQVTM and CDR2 ANQGSEA come from the germline V gene. V was cut by 4 bases and J by 0 bases, with 13 bases left in between. CDR3 length: 15 residues. The CDR3 loop reads CSVAGPDSSGNTIYF. The DNA for the CDR3 is TGCAGCGTTGCTGGGCCGGACAGCTCTGGAAACACCATATATTTT.

There are many counts of this clonotype. V gene TRBV7-9 combines with J gene TRBJ1-1; D is uncertain. Germline V CDR1 and CDR2: SEHNR, FQNEAQ (reference sequence). This CDR3 has 15 residues. The V end lost 0 bases, the J end lost 0 bases, and 8 bases lay between the germline ends. CDR3: CASSLAPKLNTEAFF. The CDR3 DNA reads TGTGCCAGCAGCTTAGCGCCGAAATTGAACACTGAAGCTTTCTTT. Filled out from reference TRBV7-9 and TRBJ1-1, the complete variable domain reads DTGVSQNPRHKITKRGQNVTFRCDPISEHNRLYWYRQTLGQGPEFLTYFQNEAQLEKSRLLSDRFSAERPKGSFSTLEIQRTEQGDSAMYLCASSLAPKLNTEAFFGQGTRLTVV.

As to this clonotype: Since a much larger clone is just one base distant, this may be a read error. The chain uses TRBV7-6 and TRBJ2-2; possibly TRBD1 or TRBD2 for D (5 bases each). Germline V gene lookup returns CDR1 SGHVS and CDR2 FNYEAQ. V lost 11 bases and J lost 4, with 20 bases in between. CDR3 length: 15 residues. CDR3 nucleotide sequence: TGTGCCGGCATTTCCGGGACCCTGGGCACCGGGGAGCTGTTTTTT. This gives the protein CAGISGTLGTGELFF.

J is TRBJ2-6 and V is TRBV7-3; 9 bases line up with TRBD1. Trimming took 5 bases from V and 14 from J; bases not matched to a gene: 13. Germline CDR1 SGHTA, CDR2 FQGTGA. The CDR3 loop spans 15 amino acids. For the CDR3, the DNA is TGTGCCAGCAGCGCCCCCGGGACAGGGTACCAAATCCTGACTTTC. Protein product: CASSAPGTGYQILTF.

This clonotype was observed many times. The rearrangement links TRBV19 to TRBJ1-5; D gene unclear. V was clipped by 7 bases and J by 4 bases, with 17 bases between them. This CDR3 region has 15 residues. Germline V gene lookup returns CDR1 LNHDA and CDR2 SQIVND (reference sequence). The chain's CDR3 is CASKNQPGGNQPQHF. The CDR3 bases are TGTGCCAGTAAGAACCAGCCGGGTGGGAATCAGCCCCAGCATTTT. Full variable domain (outside the CDR3, taken from reference TRBV19 and TRBJ1-5): DGGITQSPKYLFRKEGQNVTLSCEQNLNHDAMYWYRQDPGQGLRLIYYSQIVNDFQKGDIAEGYSVSREKKESFPLTVTSAQKNPTAFYLCASKNQPGGNQPQHFGDGTRLSIL.

The chain couples TRBV20-1 to TRBJ2-7, with D uncertain. The CDR3 totals 13 residues. Germline CDR1 and CDR2: DFQATT and SNEGSKA (reference sequence). V dropped 6 bases and J dropped 0 bases, with 12 bases sitting between them. The CDR3 sequence: CSALSSASYEQYF. The CDR3 DNA follows: TGCAGTGCCCTAAGCTCAGCCTCCTACGAGCAGTACTTC.

This clonotype appeared many times. V and J are TRBV19 and TRBJ1-5; 8 positions match TRBD1. V dropped 3 bases and J dropped 8; count of bases not matched to a gene: 3. Germline CDR1 and CDR2: LNHDA and SQIVND (reference sequence). The CDR3 contains 13 residues. The CDR3: CASSMTGEKPQHF. CDR3 nucleotide sequence: TGTGCCAGTAGTATGACAGGGGAGAAGCCCCAGCATTTT.

The sample holds a few counts of this clonotype. The chain joins TRBV30 to TRBJ1-1; the match to TRBD1 covers 7 bases. With V trimmed by 2 bases and J by 4 bases, 7 bases remained unmatched. This CDR3 contains 14 residues. The germline V gene encodes CDR1 GTSNPN and CDR2 SVGIG (reference sequence). The CDR3 sequence is CAWSRPGGGTEAFF. Here the CDR3 DNA reads TGTGCCTGGAGTAGGCCAGGGGGGGGCACTGAAGCTTTCTTT.

This clonotype showed up many times. The chain is built from TRBV6-1 and TRBJ2-1, with 8 bases identical to TRBD2. Germline CDR1 reads MNHNS; CDR2 reads SASEGT. J gave up 9 bases and V 6 bases, and 10 bases lay outside the gene matches. This CDR3 is 14 amino acids long. The CDR3 DNA reads as TGTGCCAGCAGGGGACCGGGACTAGTGGGTGAGCAGTTCTTC. This sequence encodes CASRGPGLVGEQFF.

The V call is TRBV15, the J call TRBJ1-1; D ambiguous. The ends were cut back, 6 bases at V and 4 bases at J, with 9 bases in the middle. CDR1 LNHNV and CDR2 YYDKDF come from the germline V gene (reference sequence). The CDR3 sequence is 12 residues long. CDR3 sequence (DNA): TGTGCCACCAGGACCCGTCGCACTGAAGCTTTCTTT. This translates into CATRTRRTEAFF.